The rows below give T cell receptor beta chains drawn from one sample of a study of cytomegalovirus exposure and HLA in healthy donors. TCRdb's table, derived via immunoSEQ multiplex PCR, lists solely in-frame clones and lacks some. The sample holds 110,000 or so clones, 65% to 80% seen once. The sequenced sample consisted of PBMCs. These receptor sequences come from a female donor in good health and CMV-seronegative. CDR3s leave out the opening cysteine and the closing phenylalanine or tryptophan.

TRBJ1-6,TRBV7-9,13,ASSLARDTAIPLH
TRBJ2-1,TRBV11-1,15,ASSPLQGRGGYNEQF
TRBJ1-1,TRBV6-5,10,ASSGRNTEAF
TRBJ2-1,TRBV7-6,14,ASSRTGGASYNEQF
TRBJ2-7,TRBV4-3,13,ASSQGIGGTYEQY
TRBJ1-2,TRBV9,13,ASSVGTGGDYGYT
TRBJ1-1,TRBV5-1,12,ASSPSGANTEAF
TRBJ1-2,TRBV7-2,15,ASSLEVTGGRSYGYT
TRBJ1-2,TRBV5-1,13,ASSFQGGLDYGYT
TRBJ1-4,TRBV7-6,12,ASSPSPANEKLF
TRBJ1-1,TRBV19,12,ASSWGEGSTEAF
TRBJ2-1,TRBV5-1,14,ASRPRAGTTFNEQF
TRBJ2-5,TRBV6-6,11,ASRKKQGETQY
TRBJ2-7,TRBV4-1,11,ASSPQVLYEQY
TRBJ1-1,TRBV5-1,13,ASSFLGQVNTEAF
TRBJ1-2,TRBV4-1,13,ASSQGGGPVYGYT
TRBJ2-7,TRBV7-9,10,ASSPLLYEQY
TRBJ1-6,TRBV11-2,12,ASSLVDRSSPLH
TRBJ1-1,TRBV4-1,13,ASSPQWGGRAEAF
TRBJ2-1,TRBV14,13,ASSPGGAGGNEQF
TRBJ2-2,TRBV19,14,ASRTGGLMNTGELF
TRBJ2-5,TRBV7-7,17,ASSLLLAGEQLYSETQY
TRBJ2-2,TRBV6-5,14,ASSYVGSLNTGELF
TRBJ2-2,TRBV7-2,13,ASSLSQGASGELF
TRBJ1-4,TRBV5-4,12,ASSLRQGDEKLF
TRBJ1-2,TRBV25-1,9,ASSRTGLYT
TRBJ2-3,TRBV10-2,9,ATRGGNTQY
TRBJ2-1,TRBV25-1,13,ASSASLGRSEEQF
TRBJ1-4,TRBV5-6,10,ASSLRREKLF
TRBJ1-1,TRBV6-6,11,ASSYRGTDEAF
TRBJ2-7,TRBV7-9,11,SSSFSVTYEQY
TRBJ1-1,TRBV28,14,ASSWGNRRRGTEAF
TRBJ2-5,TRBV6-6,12,ASSYEVAGAEQY
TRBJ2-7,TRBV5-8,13,ASSFRLAASYEQY
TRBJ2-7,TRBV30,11,AWSSGSPAEQY
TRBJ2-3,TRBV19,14,ASSPRTSGATDTQY
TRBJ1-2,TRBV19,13,ASSVTGGAIDGYT
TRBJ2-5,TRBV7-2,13,ASSPKRGVQETQY
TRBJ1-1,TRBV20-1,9,SATGGTEAF
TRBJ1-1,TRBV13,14,ASSLSSWRPNTEAF
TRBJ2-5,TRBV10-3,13,AISEGQSRSETQY
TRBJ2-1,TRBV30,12,AWHKGGTANEQF